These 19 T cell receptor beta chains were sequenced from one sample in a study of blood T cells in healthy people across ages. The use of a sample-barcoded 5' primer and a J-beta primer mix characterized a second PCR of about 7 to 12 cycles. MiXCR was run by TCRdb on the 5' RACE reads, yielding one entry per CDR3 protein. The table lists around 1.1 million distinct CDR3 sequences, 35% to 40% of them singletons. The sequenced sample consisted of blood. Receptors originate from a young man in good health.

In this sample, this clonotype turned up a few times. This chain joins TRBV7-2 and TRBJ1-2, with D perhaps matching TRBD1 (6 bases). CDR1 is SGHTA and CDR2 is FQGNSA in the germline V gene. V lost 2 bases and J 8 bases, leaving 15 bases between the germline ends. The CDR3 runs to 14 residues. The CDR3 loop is CASSLPYRVGGYTF. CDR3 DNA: TGTGCCAGCAGCTTACCCTACAGGGTAGGCGGCTACACCTTC.

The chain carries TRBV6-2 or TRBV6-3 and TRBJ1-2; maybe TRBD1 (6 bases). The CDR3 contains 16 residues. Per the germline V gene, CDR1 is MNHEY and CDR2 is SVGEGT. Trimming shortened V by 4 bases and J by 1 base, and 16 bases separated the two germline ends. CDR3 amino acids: CASSSWTASFNYGYTF. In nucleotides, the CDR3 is TGTGCCAGCAGTTCCTGGACAGCCAGCTTTAACTATGGCTACACCTTC.

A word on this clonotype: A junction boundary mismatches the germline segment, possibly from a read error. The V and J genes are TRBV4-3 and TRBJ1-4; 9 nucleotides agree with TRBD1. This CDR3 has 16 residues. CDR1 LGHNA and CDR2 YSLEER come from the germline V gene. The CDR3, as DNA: TGCGCCAACAGCCGAGATCAGGAACAGGGGGCCGGAAAACTGTTTTTT. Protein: CANSRDQEQGAGKLFF.

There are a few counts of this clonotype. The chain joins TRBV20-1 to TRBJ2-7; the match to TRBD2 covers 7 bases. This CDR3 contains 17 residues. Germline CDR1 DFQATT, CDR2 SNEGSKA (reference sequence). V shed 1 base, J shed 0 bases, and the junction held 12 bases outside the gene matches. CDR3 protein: CSARAHREGTYSYEQYF. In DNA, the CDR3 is TGCAGTGCTAGAGCGCATAGGGAGGGAACCTACTCCTACGAGCAGTACTTC.

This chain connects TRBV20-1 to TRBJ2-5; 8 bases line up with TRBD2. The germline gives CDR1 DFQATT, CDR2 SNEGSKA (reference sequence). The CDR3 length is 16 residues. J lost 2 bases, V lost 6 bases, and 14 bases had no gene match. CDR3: CSASRPSGGRQETQYF. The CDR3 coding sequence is TGCAGTGCCTCCCGCCCAAGCGGGGGTCGGCAAGAGACCCAGTACTTC.

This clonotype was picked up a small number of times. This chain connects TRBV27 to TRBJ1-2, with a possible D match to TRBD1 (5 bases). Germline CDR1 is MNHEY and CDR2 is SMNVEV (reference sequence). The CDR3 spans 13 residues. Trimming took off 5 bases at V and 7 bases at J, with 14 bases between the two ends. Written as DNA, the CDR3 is TGTGCCAGCAGTCCTTTACGGAGGGGTGGCTACACCTTC. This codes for CASSPLRRGGYTF.

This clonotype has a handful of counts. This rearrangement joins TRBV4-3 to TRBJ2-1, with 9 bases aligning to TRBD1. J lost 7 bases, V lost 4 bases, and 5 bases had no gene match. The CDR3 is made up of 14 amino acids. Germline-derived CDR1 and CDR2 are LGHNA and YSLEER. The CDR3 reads CASSPDRGANEQFF. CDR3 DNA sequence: TGCGCCAGCAGCCCCGACAGGGGGGCAAATGAGCAGTTCTTC.

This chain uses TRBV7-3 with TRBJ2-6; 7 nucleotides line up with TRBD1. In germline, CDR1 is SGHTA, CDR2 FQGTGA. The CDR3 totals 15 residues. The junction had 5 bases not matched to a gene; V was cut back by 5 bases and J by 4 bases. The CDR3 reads CASSPLTGGANVLTF. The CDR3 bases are TGTGCCAGCAGCCCCTTGACAGGGGGGGCCAACGTCCTGACTTTC.

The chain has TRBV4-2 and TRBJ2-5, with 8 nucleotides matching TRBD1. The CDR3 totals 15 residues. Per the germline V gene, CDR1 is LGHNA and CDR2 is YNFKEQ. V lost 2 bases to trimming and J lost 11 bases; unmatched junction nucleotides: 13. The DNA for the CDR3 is TGTGCCAGCAGCCAAACTCAGGGGGCAGGGAGTGAGCAGTACTTC. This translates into CASSQTQGAGSEQYF.

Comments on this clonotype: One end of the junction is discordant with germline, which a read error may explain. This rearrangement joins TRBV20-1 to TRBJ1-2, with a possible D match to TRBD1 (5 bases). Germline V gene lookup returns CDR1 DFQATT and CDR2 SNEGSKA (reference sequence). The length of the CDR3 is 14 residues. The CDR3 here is CSAQPGSLGYGNTF. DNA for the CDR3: TGCAGTGCACAGCCAGGGTCTCTTGGCTATGGCAACACCTTC.

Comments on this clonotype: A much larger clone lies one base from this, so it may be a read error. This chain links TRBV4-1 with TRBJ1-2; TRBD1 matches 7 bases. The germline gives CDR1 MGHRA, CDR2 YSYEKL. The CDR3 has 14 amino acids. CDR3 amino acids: CASSHGQVLYGYAF. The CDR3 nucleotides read TGCGCCAGCAGCCACGGACAGGTCCTTTATGGCTACGCCTTC.

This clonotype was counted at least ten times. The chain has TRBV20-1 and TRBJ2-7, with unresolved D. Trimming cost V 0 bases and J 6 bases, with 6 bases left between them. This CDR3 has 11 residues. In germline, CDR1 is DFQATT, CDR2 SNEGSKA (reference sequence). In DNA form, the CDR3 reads TGCAGTGCTAGAGAGCTCCGCGAGCAGTACTTC. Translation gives CSARELREQYF.

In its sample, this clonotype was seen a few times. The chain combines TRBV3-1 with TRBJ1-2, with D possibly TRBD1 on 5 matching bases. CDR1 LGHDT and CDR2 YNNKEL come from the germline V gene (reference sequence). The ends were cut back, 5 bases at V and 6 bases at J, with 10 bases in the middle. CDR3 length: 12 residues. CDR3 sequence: CASSSQGNGYTF. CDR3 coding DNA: TGTGCCAGCAGCTCTCAGGGAAATGGCTACACCTTC. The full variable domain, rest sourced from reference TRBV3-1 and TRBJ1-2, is DTAVSQTPKYLVTQMGNDKSIKCEQNLGHDTMYWYKQDSKKFLKIMFSYNNKELIINETVPNRFSPKSPDKAHLNLHINSLELGDSAVYFCASSSQGNGYTFGSGTRLTVV.

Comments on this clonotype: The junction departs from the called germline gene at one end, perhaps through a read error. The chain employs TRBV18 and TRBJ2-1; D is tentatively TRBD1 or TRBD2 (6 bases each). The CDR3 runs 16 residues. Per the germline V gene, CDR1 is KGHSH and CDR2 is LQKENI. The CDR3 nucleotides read TGTACCAGCTCACGGGGGCGAGAGGGTTCCTACAATGAGCAGTTCTTC. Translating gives CTSSRGREGSYNEQFF.

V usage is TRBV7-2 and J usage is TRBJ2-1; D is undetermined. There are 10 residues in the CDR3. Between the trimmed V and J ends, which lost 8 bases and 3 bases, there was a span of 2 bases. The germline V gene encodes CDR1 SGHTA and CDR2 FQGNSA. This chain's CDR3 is CASDYNEQFF. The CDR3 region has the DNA TGTGCCAGCGACTACAATGAGCAGTTCTTC.

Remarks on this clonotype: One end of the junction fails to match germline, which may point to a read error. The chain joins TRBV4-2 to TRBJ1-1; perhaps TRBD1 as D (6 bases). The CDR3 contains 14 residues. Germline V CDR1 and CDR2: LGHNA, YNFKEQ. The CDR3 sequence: CAGSQGGGGTEAFF. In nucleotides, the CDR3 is TGTGCCGGCAGCCAAGGTGGAGGGGGCACTGAAGCTTTCTTT.

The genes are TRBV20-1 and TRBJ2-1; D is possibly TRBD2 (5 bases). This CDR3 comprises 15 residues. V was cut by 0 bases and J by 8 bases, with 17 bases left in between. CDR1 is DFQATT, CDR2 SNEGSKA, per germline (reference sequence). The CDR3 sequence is CSARDPRDRDDEQFF. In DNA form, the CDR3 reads TGCAGTGCTAGAGATCCCCGGGATCGCGACGATGAGCAGTTCTTC.

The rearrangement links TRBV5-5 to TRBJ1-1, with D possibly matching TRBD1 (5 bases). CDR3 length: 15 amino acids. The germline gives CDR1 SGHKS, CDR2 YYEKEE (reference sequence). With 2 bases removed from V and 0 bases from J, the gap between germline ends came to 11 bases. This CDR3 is CASSLMGLVNTEAFF. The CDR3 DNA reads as TGTGCCAGCAGCTTAATGGGACTCGTGAACACTGAAGCTTTCTTT.

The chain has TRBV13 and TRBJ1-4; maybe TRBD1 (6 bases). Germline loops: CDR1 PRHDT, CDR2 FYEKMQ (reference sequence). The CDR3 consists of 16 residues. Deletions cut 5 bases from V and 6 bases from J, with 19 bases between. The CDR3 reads CASSLPKGDRDEKLFF. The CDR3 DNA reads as TGTGCCAGCAGCCTCCCCAAGGGGGATCGGGATGAAAAACTGTTTTTT.